The 26 T cell receptor beta chains presented below share a single source sample, sequenced in a study of human T cells and chemical hapten exposure. TCRdb reprocessed the RACE reads with MiXCR, giving one entry per CDR3 protein. The repertoire holds 360,000 or so distinct CDR3 sequences, with nearly 6.5% as singletons. The time point: patch test 2, 6 weeks after DPC sensitization. Treatment in this sample: therapeutic diphenylcyclopropenone sensitization with weekly scalp DPC. The sequenced sample was whole blood, obtained in connection with sensitization to the hapten diphenylcyclopropenone (DPC). Receptors originate from a young woman with alopecia areata. Some clones in this sample may be carry-over from other donors' samples.

The chain uses TRBV5-5 and TRBJ1-2; D is perhaps TRBD1 (6 bases). V lost 4 bases, J lost 1 base, and 17 bases lay in between. The CDR3 totals 16 residues. Germline values: CDR1 SGHKS, CDR2 YYEKEE (reference sequence). CDR3 in DNA: TGTGCCAGCAGCCTCAAGCAGGGGAGGGATAACTATGGCTACACCTTC. It is translated as CASSLKQGRDNYGYTF.

The rearrangement links TRBV12-3 or TRBV12-4 to TRBJ1-5, with D possibly matching TRBD1 (6 bases). This CDR3 comprises 12 residues. V lost 4 bases to trimming and J lost 9 bases, with 10 bases between them. CDR3 in amino acids: CASSSSRGPQHF. In DNA form, the CDR3 reads TGTGCCAGCAGTTCTTCCAGGGGGCCCCAGCATTTT.

This clonotype was seen a handful of times. The chain recombines TRBV2 with TRBJ1-1; no clear D gene. The germline V gene encodes CDR1 SNHLY and CDR2 FYNNEI. V gave up 4 bases and J gave up 6 bases, with 6 bases separating them. The CDR3 is 11 residues long. The CDR3 DNA follows: TGTGCCAGCAGTGCCGGATCTGAAGCTTTCTTT. It is translated as CASSAGSEAFF. Full variable domain (missing parts from reference TRBV2 and TRBJ1-1): EPEVTQTPSHQVTQMGQEVILRCVPISNHLYFYWYRQILGQKVEFLVSFYNNEISEKSEIFDDQFSVERPDGSNFTLKIRSTKLEDSAMYFCASSAGSEAFFGQGTRLTVV.

This clonotype was detected only a few times. The V and J genes are TRBV4-3 and TRBJ1-1; D remains unclear. Germline assignment: CDR1 LGHNA and CDR2 YSLEER. Trimming removed 0 bases from V and 2 bases from J, with 7 bases in between. The CDR3 totals 14 residues. CDR3 sequence: CASSQDLPNTEAFF. The DNA for the CDR3 is TGCGCCAGCAGCCAAGATCTACCTAACACTGAAGCTTTCTTT.

This clonotype was seen a few times. This chain connects TRBV9 to TRBJ2-5; D is uncertain. The CDR3 covers 12 residues. The ends were cut back, 6 bases at V and 7 bases at J, with 13 bases in the middle. Germline values: CDR1 SGDLS, CDR2 YYNGEE. CDR3 loop: CASTQDEGTQYF. The CDR3, as DNA: TGTGCCAGCACCCAGGATGAAGGGACCCAGTACTTC.

This clonotype was detected only a few times. V and J are TRBV12-3 or TRBV12-4 and TRBJ1-5; possible D gene TRBD1, 6 bases. The CDR3 length is 14 residues. Trimming removed 6 bases at V and 1 base at J, with 10 bases between. CDR3 in amino acids: CASRRQESNQPQHF. The CDR3 coding sequence is TGTGCCAGCAGAAGACAGGAAAGCAATCAGCCCCAGCATTTT.

This clonotype appeared many times. CDR3 loop: CSVEELKGGYTF. The CDR3 region has the DNA TGCAGCGTTGAAGAATTGAAGGGAGGCTACACCTTC. The genes are TRBV29-1 and TRBJ1-2; D uncertain. The length of the CDR3 is 12 residues. Trimming removed 0 bases at V and 8 bases at J, with 10 bases between. Looked up from germline, CDR1 is SQVTM and CDR2 is ANQGSEA.

There are many counts of this clonotype. The chain links TRBV9 to TRBJ2-7; the D call may be TRBD1 or TRBD2 (5 bases each). The CDR3 runs 13 residues. The germline V gene encodes CDR1 SGDLS and CDR2 YYNGEE. V lost 4 bases to trimming and J lost 3 bases, with 11 bases between them. The CDR3 sequence is CASSQGPGYEQYF. CDR3 sequence (DNA): TGTGCCAGCAGCCAGGGACCTGGCTACGAGCAGTACTTC.

The chain has TRBV7-9 and TRBJ2-1, with D maybe TRBD2 (6 bases). CDR3 length equals 14 residues. Trimming pared 6 bases from V and 2 bases from J, leaving 11 bases between. Germline loops: CDR1 SEHNR, CDR2 FQNEAQ (reference sequence). CDR3 region: CASRPGLPYNEQFF. The CDR3 nucleotides read TGTGCCAGCAGACCGGGACTCCCCTACAATGAGCAGTTCTTC.

This chain links TRBV12-3 or TRBV12-4 with TRBJ1-6; D may be TRBD1 (5 bases). V was clipped by 3 bases and J by 7 bases, with 13 bases between them. CDR3 length: 15 residues. CDR3 loop: CASSFWGGSNSPLHF. In DNA, the CDR3 is TGTGCCAGCAGTTTCTGGGGGGGGTCCAATTCACCCCTCCACTTT.

This clonotype was recorded many times. V is TRBV4-2 and J is TRBJ2-5; 7 bases are a match to TRBD2. The germline V gene encodes CDR1 LGHNA and CDR2 YNFKEQ. This CDR3 region has 18 residues. V lost 0 bases, J lost 0 bases, and 10 bases stayed unmatched. The CDR3 reads CASSQEYQGGDNQETQYF. Written as DNA, the CDR3 is TGTGCCAGCAGCCAAGAGTATCAGGGAGGGGATAACCAAGAGACCCAGTACTTC.

This clonotype was picked up a small number of times. The gene calls are TRBV5-1 and TRBJ2-4; 10 nucleotides line up with TRBD1. CDR1 and CDR2 (germline): SGHRS, YFSETQ. The CDR3 loop spans 13 amino acids. After removal of 4 bases from V and 9 bases from J, the junction contained 4 bases not matched to a gene. CDR3: CASSTDRGSIQYF. The CDR3 DNA sequence: TGCGCCAGCAGCACGGACAGGGGGAGCATTCAGTACTTC.

This clonotype was observed a handful of times. The genes are TRBV5-6 and TRBJ1-1; 10 nucleotides match TRBD1. V dropped 4 bases and J dropped 7; count of bases not matched to a gene: 7. Per the germline V gene, CDR1 is SGHDT and CDR2 is YYEEEE. The CDR3 loop spans 14 amino acids. The chain's CDR3 is CASSQGQGVIEAFF. In DNA form, the CDR3 reads TGTGCCAGCAGCCAAGGACAGGGGGTAATTGAAGCTTTCTTT.

This clonotype has at least ten counts. Compared with germline, one end of the junction differs, possibly owing to a read error. The rearrangement uses TRBV4-2 and TRBJ1-6, with D tentatively TRBD1 (5 bases). The CDR3 is made up of 15 amino acids. From germline, CDR1 is LGHNA and CDR2 YNFKEQ. The CDR3 coding sequence is TGTGCCAGCAGCCAAGAGGACACCTACAATTCACCCCTCCACTTT. Translated, it gives CASSQEDTYNSPLHF.

The table lists this clonotype with many counts. The V and J genes are TRBV13 and TRBJ1-1; D uncertain. This CDR3 has 13 amino acids. Trimming removed 3 bases at V and 1 base at J, with 6 bases between. Germline CDR1 and CDR2: PRHDT and FYEKMQ (reference sequence). The CDR3 loop reads CASSFLWNTEAFF. The CDR3 DNA reads TGTGCCAGCAGCTTTCTCTGGAACACTGAAGCTTTCTTT.

This clonotype has a handful of counts. The rearrangement joins TRBV29-1 to TRBJ2-2; D not certain. This CDR3 contains 13 residues. CDR1 SQVTM and CDR2 ANQGSEA come from the germline V gene. The V end was cut by 2 bases, the J end by 4 bases, with 8 bases between. In DNA, the CDR3 is TGCAGCGTTGAAAACGCACTCACCGGGGAGCTGTTTTTT. This gives the protein CSVENALTGELFF.

The chain couples TRBV6-2 or TRBV6-3 to TRBJ1-3, with D possibly matching TRBD1 (5 bases). Germline CDR1 is MNHEY and CDR2 is SVGEGT. V shed 1 base and J shed 0 bases, with 7 bases lying between them. This CDR3 comprises 15 residues. The CDR3 loop reads CASSYWTSSGNTIYF. In DNA, the CDR3 is TGTGCCAGCAGTTACTGGACATCCTCTGGAAACACCATATATTTT.

This clonotype has more than one count but fewer than ten. This chain joins TRBV9 and TRBJ2-3; unclear D gene. The ends were cut back, 7 bases at V and 2 bases at J, with 11 bases in the middle. The germline V gene has CDR1 SGDLS and CDR2 YYNGEE. The CDR3 covers 13 residues. The CDR3 bases are TGTGCCAGCCGACGAGTAGACACAGATACGCAGTATTTT. Translation gives CASRRVDTDTQYF.

This clonotype was detected a few times. V is TRBV5-1 and J is TRBJ2-3, with 8 bases lining up with TRBD2. Germline loops: CDR1 SGHRS, CDR2 YFSETQ. CDR3 length equals 21 residues. After removal of 4 bases from V and 3 bases from J, the junction contained 25 bases not matched to a gene. CDR3 region: CASSEISLLAGGLRLTDTQYF. CDR3 coding DNA: TGCGCCAGCAGCGAAATATCGCTGCTGGCGGGGGGCCTTCGACTTACAGATACGCAGTATTTT.

The gene calls are TRBV4-1 and TRBJ1-3; D remains ambiguous. This CDR3 has 17 residues. Germline V lookup: CDR1 MGHRA, CDR2 YSYEKL. V gave up 5 bases and J gave up 2 bases, with 19 bases separating them. The CDR3 DNA sequence: TGCGCCAGCAGCATTCTAGGAGGACGGAGTACTGGAAACACCATATATTTT. This encodes CASSILGGRSTGNTIYF.

This clonotype was counted only a few times. This chain links TRBV6-1 with TRBJ1-2, with TRBD1 matching 9 bases. V shed 4 bases, J shed 7 bases, and the junction held 10 bases outside the gene matches. CDR3 length: 15 amino acids. Germline lookup yields CDR1 MNHNS and CDR2 SASEGT. The DNA for the CDR3 is TGTGCCAGCAGTGCAGAACAGGGGGCAATGGGTGGCTACACCTTC. It codes for CASSAEQGAMGGYTF.

In this sample, this clonotype turned up a few times. V and J are TRBV10-3 and TRBJ1-1; D call uncertain. Germline V lookup: CDR1 ENHRY, CDR2 SYGVKD. The CDR3 covers 13 residues. Trimming removed 3 bases at V and 4 bases at J, with 9 bases between. This CDR3 reads CAISDWGGTEAFF. The CDR3 coding sequence is TGTGCCATCAGTGACTGGGGTGGCACTGAAGCTTTCTTT.

This clonotype was detected ten times or more. This chain connects TRBV28 to TRBJ2-5; no firm D call. V lost 4 bases to trimming and J lost 8 bases, with 11 bases between them. CDR1 MDHEN and CDR2 SYDVKM come from the germline V gene. CDR3 size: 12 residues. The CDR3 spells CASSSPYQTQYF. CDR3 bases: TGTGCCAGCAGTTCCCCCTACCAAACCCAGTACTTC.

The chain has TRBV20-1 and TRBJ2-7; 9 nucleotides line up with TRBD2. The CDR3 totals 15 residues. With 6 bases clipped from V and 2 bases from J, the junction kept 11 bases outside the gene matches. Germline CDR1 is DFQATT and CDR2 is SNEGSKA (reference sequence). CDR3 amino acids: CSAQKGGGGAYEQYF. In DNA form, the CDR3 reads TGCAGTGCCCAGAAAGGAGGCGGGGGGGCCTACGAGCAGTACTTC.

This clonotype showed up many times. The rearrangement joins TRBV5-1 to TRBJ1-6, with a possible D match to TRBD1 (6 bases). Germline V lookup: CDR1 SGHRS, CDR2 YFSETQ. Trimming took 0 bases from V and 9 from J, leaving 19 bases between them. CDR3 length: 17 residues. In nucleotides, the CDR3 is TGCGCCAGCAGCTTGGGAGGACAGCACCCCGATAGTTCACCCCTCCACTTT. It translates to CASSLGGQHPDSSPLHF.

V and J are TRBV12-3 or TRBV12-4 and TRBJ1-6; 7 nucleotides match TRBD1. V trimming: 5 bases; J trimming: 14 bases; junction bases outside the gene matches: 12. The CDR3 extends over 14 amino acids. The CDR3 is CASSDTGVSGSLHF. The CDR3 DNA follows: TGTGCCAGCAGTGATACAGGGGTTTCGGGGTCCCTCCACTTT.